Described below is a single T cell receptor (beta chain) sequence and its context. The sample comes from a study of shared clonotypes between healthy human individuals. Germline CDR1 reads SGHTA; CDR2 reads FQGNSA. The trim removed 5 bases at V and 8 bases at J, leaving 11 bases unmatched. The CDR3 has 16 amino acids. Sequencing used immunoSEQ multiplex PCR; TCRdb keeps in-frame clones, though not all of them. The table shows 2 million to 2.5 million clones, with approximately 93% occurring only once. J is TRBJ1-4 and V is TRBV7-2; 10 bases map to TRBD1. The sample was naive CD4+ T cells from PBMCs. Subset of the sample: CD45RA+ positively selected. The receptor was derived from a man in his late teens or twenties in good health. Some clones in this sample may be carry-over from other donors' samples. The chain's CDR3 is CASSPTRQGAGEKLFF. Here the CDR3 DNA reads TGTGCCAGCAGCCCCACCCGACAGGGGGCAGGGGAAAAACTGTTTTTT.